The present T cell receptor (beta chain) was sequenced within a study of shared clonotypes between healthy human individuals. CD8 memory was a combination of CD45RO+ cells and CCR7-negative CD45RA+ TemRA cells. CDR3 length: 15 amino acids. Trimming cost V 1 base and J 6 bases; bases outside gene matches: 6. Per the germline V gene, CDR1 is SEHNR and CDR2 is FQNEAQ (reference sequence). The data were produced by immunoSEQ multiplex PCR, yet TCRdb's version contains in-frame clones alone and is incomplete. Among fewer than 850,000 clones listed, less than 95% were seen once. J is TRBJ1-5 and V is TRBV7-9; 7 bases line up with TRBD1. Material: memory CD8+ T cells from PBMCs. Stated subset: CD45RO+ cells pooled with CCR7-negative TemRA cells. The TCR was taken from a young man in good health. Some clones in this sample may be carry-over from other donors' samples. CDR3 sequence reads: CASSLGQGYGQPQHF. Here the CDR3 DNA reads TGTGCCAGCAGCTTAGGACAGGGTTACGGTCAGCCCCAGCATTTT.